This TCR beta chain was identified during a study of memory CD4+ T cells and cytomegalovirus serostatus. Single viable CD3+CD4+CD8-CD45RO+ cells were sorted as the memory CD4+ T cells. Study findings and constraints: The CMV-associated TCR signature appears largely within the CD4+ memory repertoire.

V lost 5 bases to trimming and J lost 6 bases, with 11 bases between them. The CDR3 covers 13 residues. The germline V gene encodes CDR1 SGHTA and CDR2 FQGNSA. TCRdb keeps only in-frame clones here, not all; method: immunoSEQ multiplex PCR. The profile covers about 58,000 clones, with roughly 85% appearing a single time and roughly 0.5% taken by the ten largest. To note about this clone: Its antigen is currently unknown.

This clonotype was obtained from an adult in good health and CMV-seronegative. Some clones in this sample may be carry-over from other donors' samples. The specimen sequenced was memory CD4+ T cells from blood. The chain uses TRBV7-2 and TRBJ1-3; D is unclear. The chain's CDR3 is CASSPDIVNTIYF. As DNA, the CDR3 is TGTGCCAGCAGCCCAGACATCGTAAACACCATATATTTT.